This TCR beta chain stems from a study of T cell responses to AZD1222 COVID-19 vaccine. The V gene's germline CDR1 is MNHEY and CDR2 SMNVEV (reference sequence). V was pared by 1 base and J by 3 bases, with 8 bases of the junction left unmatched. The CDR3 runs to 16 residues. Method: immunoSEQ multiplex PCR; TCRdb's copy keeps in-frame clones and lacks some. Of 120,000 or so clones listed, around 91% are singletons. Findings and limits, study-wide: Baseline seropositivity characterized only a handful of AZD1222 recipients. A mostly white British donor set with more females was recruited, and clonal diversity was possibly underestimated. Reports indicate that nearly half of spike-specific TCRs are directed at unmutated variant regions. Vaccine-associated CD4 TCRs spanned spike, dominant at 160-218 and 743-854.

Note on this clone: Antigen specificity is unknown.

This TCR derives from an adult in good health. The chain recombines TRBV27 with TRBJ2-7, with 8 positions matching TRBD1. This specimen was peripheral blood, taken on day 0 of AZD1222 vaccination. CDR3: CASSLYGTGAFYEQYF. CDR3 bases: TGTGCCAGCAGTTTATACGGGACAGGAGCCTTCTACGAGCAGTACTTC.